Shown below are 10 T cell receptor beta chains from a single sample sequenced in a study of shared clonotypes between healthy human individuals. Only in-frame clones appear in the TCRdb table, and some are missing; sequencing was by immunoSEQ multiplex PCR. The table has some 2.4 million clones, over 85% seen once. Sequenced: naive CD4+ T cells from PBMCs. As to subset: CD45RA+ positively selected. All receptors derive from a man aged 18 to 35 in good health. Some clones in this sample may be carry-over from other donors' samples.

The rearrangement joins TRBV7-2 to TRBJ2-2; D not resolved. The CDR3 contains 14 residues. Looked up from germline, CDR1 is SGHTA and CDR2 is FQGNSA. V was pared by 1 base and J by 3 bases, with 6 bases between. The CDR3 sequence is CASSLVSDTGELFF. The CDR3 DNA reads TGTGCCAGCAGCTTAGTGTCTGACACCGGGGAGCTGTTTTTT.

In DNA form, the CDR3 reads TGCGCCAGCAGTAACAGGGGGAAGGACACTGAAGCTTTCTTT. Amino acid sequence: CASSNRGKDTEAFF. The rearrangement uses TRBV10-2 and TRBJ1-1; TRBD1 aligns across 8 bases. V was pared by 5 bases and J by 3 bases, with 5 bases of the junction left unmatched. This CDR3 comprises 14 residues. Germline V gene lookup returns CDR1 WSHSY and CDR2 SAAADI.

The J gene is TRBJ2-1, the V gene TRBV9, with D possibly TRBD2 on 5 matching bases. The ends were cut back, 4 bases at V and 6 bases at J, with 17 bases in the middle. Germline V gene sequence: CDR1 SGDLS, CDR2 YYNGEE. The CDR3 is 15 residues long. CDR3 coding DNA: TGTGCCAGCAGCCTTTGGGTGGGAGTGGGCAATGAGCAGTTCTTC. This gives the protein CASSLWVGVGNEQFF.

Concerning this clone: This specimen includes other DNA sequences encoding the same CDR3. This chain links TRBV5-1 with TRBJ2-1, with 11 bases lining up with TRBD2. The CDR3 extends over 15 amino acids. J gave up 5 bases and V 1 base, and 2 bases lay outside the gene matches. Germline V lookup: CDR1 SGHRS, CDR2 YFSETQ. The chain's CDR3 is CASSLTSGSNNEQFF. The CDR3 nucleotides read TGCGCCAGCAGCTTGACTAGCGGGAGTAACAATGAGCAGTTCTTC.

Here the CDR3 reads CASSSGGGSRYEQYF. The CDR3 DNA follows: TGTGCCAGCAGCTCCGGGGGCGGGAGCAGATACGAGCAGTACTTC. The J gene is TRBJ2-7, the V gene TRBV7-9; maybe TRBD2 (7 bases). CDR1 is SEHNR and CDR2 is FQNEAQ in the germline V gene (reference sequence). Trimming stripped 4 bases from V and 4 bases from J, with 17 bases between. This CDR3 has 15 amino acids.

The chain employs TRBV27 and TRBJ1-4; D may be TRBD1 (5 bases). There are 12 residues in the CDR3. The V and J ends lost 10 bases and 3 bases respectively, with 9 bases between them. Germline lookup yields CDR1 MNHEY and CDR2 SMNVEV (reference sequence). CDR3 region: CATQGANEKLFF. CDR3 nucleotide sequence: TGTGCCACGCAGGGAGCTAATGAAAAACTGTTTTTT.

J is TRBJ1-1 and V is TRBV7-2; D is unresolved. CDR1 and CDR2 (germline): SGHTA, FQGNSA. This CDR3 has 13 residues. Trimming shortened V by 4 bases and J by 0 bases, and 6 bases separated the two germline ends. The CDR3 bases are TGTGCCAGCAGCTCAGGAGTGAACACTGAAGCTTTCTTT. It translates to CASSSGVNTEAFF.

The chain employs TRBV11-2 and TRBJ1-2; D is perhaps TRBD1 (6 bases). Germline V gene sequence: CDR1 SGHAT, CDR2 FQNNGV. CDR3 length: 14 amino acids. V gave up 3 bases and J gave up 5 bases, with 13 bases separating them. The CDR3 reads CASSFWTESYGYTF. The CDR3 DNA sequence: TGTGCCAGCAGCTTCTGGACAGAATCATATGGCTACACCTTC.

V is TRBV4-3 and J is TRBJ2-2; D not certain. CDR1 and CDR2 (germline): LGHNA, YSLEER. This CDR3 comprises 13 residues. V was trimmed by 3 bases and J by 6 bases, leaving 8 bases between them. CDR3 amino acids: CASSHPRSGELFF. The DNA for the CDR3 is TGCGCCAGCAGCCACCCCCGATCCGGGGAGCTGTTTTTT.

The CDR3 sequence: CASSITGTNTGELFF. The DNA of the CDR3 is TGTGCCAGCAGTATTACAGGGACGAACACCGGGGAGCTGTTTTTT. This chain joins TRBV6-6 and TRBJ2-2; tentatively, D is TRBD1 (6 bases). Germline loops: CDR1 MNHNY, CDR2 SVGAGI (reference sequence). The CDR3 has 15 residues. Trimming stripped 5 bases from V and 0 bases from J, with 10 bases between.